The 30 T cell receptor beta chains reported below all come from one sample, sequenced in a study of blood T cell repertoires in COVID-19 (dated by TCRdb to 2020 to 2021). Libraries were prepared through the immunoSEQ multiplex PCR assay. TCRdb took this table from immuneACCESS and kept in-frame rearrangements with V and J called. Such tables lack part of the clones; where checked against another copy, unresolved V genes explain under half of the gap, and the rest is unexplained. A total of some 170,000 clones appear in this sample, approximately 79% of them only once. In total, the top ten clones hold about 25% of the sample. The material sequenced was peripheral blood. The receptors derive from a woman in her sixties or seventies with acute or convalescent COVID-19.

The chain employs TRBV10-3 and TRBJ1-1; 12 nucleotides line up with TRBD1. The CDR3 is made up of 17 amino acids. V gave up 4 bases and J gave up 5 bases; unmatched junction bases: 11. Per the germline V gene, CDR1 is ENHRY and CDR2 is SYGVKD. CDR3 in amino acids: CAISVTALGQGATEAFF. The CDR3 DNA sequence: TGTGCCATCAGTGTCACCGCCCTGGGACAGGGGGCGACTGAAGCTTTCTTT.

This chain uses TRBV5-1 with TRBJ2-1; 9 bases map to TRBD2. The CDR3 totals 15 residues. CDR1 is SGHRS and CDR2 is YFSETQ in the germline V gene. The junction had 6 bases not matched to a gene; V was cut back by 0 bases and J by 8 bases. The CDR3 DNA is TGCGCCAGCAGCTTGGGTAGCGGGAGTGACTATGAGCAGTTCTTC. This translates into CASSLGSGSDYEQFF. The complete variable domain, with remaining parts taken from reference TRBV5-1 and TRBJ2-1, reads KAGVTQTPRYLIKTRGQQVTLSCSPISGHRSVSWYQQTPGQGLQFLFEYFSETQRNKGNFPGRFSGRQFSNSRSEMNVSTLELGDSALYLCASSLGSGSDYEQFFGPGTRLTVL.

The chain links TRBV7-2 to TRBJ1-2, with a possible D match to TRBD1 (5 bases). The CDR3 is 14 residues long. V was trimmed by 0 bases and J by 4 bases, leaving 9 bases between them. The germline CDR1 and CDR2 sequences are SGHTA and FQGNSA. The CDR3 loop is CASSLAGQVYGYTF. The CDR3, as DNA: TGTGCCAGCAGCTTAGCGGGGCAGGTCTATGGCTACACCTTC.

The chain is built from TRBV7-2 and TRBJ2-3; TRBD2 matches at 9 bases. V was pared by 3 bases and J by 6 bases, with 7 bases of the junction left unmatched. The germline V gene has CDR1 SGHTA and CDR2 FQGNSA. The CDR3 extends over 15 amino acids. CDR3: CASSFGGRVGDTQYF. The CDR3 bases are TGTGCCAGCAGCTTTGGCGGGAGGGTGGGGGATACGCAGTATTTT.

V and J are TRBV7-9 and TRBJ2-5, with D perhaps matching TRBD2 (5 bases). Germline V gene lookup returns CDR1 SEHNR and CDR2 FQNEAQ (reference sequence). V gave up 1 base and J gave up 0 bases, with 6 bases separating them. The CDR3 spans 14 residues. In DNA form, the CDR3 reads TGTGCCAGCAGCTTAGTAGCGAACCAAGAGACCCAGTACTTC. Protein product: CASSLVANQETQYF.

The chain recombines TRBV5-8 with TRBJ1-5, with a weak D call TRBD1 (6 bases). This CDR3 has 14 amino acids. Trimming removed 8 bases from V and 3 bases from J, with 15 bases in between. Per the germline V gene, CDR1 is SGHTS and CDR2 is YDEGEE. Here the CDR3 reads CASSPGHFNQPQHF. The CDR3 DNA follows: TGTGCCAGTTCTCCGGGACATTTCAATCAGCCCCAGCATTTT.

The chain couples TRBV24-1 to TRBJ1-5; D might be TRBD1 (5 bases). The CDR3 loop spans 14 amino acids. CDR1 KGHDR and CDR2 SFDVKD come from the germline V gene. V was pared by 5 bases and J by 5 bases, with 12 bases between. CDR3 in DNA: TGTGCCACCAGTGCGGCAGGCAGGGATCAGCCCCAGCATTTT. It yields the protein CATSAAGRDQPQHF.

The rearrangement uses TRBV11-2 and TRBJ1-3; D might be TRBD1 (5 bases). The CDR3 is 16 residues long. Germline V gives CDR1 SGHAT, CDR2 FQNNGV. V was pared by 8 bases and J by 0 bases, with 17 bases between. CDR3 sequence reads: CASAGGSGLSGNTIYF. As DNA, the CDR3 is TGTGCCAGCGCGGGGGGGTCAGGGCTCTCTGGAAACACCATATATTTT. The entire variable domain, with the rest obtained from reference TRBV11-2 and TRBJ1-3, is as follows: EAGVAQSPRYKIIEKRQSVAFWCNPISGHATLYWYQQILGQGPKLLIQFQNNGVVDDSQLPKDRFSAERLKGVDSTLKIQPAKLEDSAVYLCASAGGSGLSGNTIYFGEGSWLTVV.

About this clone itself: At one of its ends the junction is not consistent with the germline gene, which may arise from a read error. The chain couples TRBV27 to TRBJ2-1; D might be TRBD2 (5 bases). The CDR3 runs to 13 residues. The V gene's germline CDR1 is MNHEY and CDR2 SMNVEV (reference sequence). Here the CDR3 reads CASSSLAYDEQFF. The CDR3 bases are TGTGCCAGCAGTTCGCTAGCCTACGATGAGCAGTTCTTC.

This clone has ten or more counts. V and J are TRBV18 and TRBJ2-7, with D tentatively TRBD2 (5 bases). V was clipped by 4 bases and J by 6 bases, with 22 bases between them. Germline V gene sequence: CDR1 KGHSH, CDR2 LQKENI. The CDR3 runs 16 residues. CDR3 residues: CASSLRSEGYGSEQYF. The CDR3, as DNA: TGTGCCAGCTCACTCCGGAGTGAGGGATATGGGAGCGAGCAGTACTTC. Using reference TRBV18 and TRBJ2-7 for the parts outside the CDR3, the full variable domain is NAGVMQNPRHLVRRRGQEARLRCSPMKGHSHVYWYRQLPEEGLKFMVYLQKENIIDESGMPKERFSAEFPKEGPSILRIQQVVRGDSAAYFCASSLRSEGYGSEQYFGPGTRLTVT.

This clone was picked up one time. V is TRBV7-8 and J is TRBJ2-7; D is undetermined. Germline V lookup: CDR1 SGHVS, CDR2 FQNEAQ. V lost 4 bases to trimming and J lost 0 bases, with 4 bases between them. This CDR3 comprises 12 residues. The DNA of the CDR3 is TGTGCCAGCAGCTCCTTCTCCTACGAGCAGTACTTC. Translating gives CASSSFSYEQYF.

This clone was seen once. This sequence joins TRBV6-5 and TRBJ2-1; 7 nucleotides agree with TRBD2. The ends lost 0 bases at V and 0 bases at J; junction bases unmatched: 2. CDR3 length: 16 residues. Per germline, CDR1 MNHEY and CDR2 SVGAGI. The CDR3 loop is CASSYSRTSSYNEQFF. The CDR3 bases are TGTGCCAGCAGTTACTCGAGGACTAGCTCCTACAATGAGCAGTTCTTC.

The CDR3 region is CASSYYRQGAWEKLFF. In nucleotides, the CDR3 is TGTGCCAGCAGCTACTACCGACAGGGGGCGTGGGAAAAACTGTTTTTT. The genes are TRBV5-6 and TRBJ1-4; 10 nucleotides line up with TRBD1. The V gene end was trimmed by 3 bases and the J gene end by 8 bases; junction bases not matched to a gene: 10. The CDR3 length is 16 residues. The V gene's germline CDR1 is SGHDT and CDR2 YYEEEE.

As DNA, the CDR3 is TGTGCCAGCAGCCCTACGGGGGTACTCGGCGAAAAACTGTTTTTT. Translated, it gives CASSPTGVLGEKLFF. The chain recombines TRBV5-8 with TRBJ1-4; D perhaps matches TRBD1 (5 bases). V was shortened by 4 bases and J by 8 bases, with 18 bases between the two germline ends. The CDR3 loop spans 15 amino acids. The germline V gene encodes CDR1 SGHTS and CDR2 YDEGEE. Based on the CDR3 plus reference TRBV5-8 and TRBJ1-4, the full variable domain is EAGVTQSPTHLIKTRGQQATLRCSPISGHTSVYWYQQALGLGLQFLLWYDEGEERNRGNFPPRFSGRQFPNYSSELNVNALELEDSALYLCASSPTGVLGEKLFFGSGTQLSVL.

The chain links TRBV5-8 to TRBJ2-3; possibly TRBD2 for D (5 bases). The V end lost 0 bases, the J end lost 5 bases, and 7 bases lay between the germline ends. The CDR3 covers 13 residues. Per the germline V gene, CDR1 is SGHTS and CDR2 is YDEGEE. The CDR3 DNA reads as TGTGCCAGCAGCTTGGATCGGGGAGATACGCAGTATTTT. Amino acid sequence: CASSLDRGDTQYF.

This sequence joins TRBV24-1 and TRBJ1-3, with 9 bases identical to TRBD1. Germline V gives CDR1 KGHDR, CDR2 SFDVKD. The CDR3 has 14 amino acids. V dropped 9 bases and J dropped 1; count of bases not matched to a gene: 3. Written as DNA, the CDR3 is TGTGCCACCGCCGGACAGGGGTCTGGAAACACCATATATTTT. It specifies CATAGQGSGNTIYF.

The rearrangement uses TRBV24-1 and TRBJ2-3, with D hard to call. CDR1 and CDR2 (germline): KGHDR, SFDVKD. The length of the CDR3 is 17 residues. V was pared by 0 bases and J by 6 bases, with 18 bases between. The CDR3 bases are TGTGCCACCAGTGATTTGGGCTCTGGATCGAGGAGCGATACGCAGTATTTT. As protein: CATSDLGSGSRSDTQYF.

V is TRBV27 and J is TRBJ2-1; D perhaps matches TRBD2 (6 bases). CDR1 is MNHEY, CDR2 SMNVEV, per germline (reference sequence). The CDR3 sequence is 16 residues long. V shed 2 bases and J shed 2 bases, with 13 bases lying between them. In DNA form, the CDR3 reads TGTGCCAGCAGTTTAACTGCGTCTAGCGCCTACAATGAGCAGTTCTTC. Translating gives CASSLTASSAYNEQFF.

CDR3 nucleotides: TGTGCCAGCACACACGAAATTGGGAACAGGGTCAGAACCGGGGAGCTGTTTTTT. Its translation: CASTHEIGNRVRTGELFF. The chain joins TRBV27 to TRBJ2-2; D might be TRBD1 (6 bases). The V gene lost 7 bases and the J gene lost 5 bases, with 26 bases spanning the gap. The germline V gene encodes CDR1 MNHEY and CDR2 SMNVEV (reference sequence). CDR3 length equals 18 residues.

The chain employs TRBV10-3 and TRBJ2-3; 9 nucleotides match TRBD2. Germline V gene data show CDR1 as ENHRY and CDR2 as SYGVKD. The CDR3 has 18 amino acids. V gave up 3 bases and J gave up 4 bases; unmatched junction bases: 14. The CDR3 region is CAISDWESLAGGPDTQYF. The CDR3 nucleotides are TGTGCCATCAGTGATTGGGAATCTCTGGCGGGGGGGCCAGATACGCAGTATTTT.

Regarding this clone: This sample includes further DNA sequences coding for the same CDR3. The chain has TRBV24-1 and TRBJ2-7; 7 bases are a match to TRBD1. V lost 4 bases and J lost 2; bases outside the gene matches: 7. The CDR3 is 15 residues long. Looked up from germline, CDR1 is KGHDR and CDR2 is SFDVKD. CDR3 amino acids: CATSDPRQGAYEQYF. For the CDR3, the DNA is TGTGCCACCAGTGACCCCCGACAGGGAGCCTACGAGCAGTACTTC.

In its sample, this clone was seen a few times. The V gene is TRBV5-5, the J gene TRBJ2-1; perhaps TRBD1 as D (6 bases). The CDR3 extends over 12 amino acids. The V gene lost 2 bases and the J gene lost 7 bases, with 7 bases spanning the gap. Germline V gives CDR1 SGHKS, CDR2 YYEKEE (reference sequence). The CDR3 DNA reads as TGTGCCAGCAGCTTCCAGGGGAATGAGCAGTTCTTC. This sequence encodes CASSFQGNEQFF.

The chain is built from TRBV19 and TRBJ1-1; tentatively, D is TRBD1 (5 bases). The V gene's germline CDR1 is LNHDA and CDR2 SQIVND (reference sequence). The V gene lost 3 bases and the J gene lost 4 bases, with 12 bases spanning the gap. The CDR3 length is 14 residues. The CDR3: CASSIAGGGTEAFF. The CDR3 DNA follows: TGTGCCAGTAGTATTGCCGGGGGTGGCACTGAAGCTTTCTTT.

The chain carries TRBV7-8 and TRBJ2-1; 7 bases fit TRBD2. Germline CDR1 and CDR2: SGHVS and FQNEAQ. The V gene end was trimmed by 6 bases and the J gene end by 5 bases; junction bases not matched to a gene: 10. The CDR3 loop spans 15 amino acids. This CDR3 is CASSRRLAENNEQFF. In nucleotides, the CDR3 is TGTGCCAGCAGTCGTCGACTAGCAGAGAACAATGAGCAGTTCTTC.

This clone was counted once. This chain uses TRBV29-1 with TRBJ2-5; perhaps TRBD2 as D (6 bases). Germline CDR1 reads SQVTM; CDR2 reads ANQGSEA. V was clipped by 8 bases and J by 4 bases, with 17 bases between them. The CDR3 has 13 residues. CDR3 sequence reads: CSSTGLEGETQYF. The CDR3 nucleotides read TGCAGCTCAACGGGACTTGAGGGAGAGACCCAGTACTTC.

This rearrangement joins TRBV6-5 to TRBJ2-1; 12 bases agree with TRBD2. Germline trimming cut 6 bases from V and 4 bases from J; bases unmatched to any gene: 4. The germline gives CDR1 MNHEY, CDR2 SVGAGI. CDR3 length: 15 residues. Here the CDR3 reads CASSETSGRYNEQFF. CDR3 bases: TGTGCCAGCAGCGAGACTAGCGGGAGATACAATGAGCAGTTCTTC.

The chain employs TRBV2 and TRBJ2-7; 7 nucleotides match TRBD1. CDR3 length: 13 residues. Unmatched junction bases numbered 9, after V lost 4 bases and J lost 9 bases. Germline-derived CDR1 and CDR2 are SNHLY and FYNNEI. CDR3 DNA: TGTGCCAGCAGTGGACAGGGAAGTCTGTTGCAGTACTTC. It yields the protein CASSGQGSLLQYF.

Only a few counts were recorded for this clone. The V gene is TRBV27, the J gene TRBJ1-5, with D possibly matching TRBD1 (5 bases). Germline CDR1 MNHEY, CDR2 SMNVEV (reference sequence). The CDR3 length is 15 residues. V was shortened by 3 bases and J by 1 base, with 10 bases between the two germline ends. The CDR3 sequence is CASSFIAGSNQPQHF. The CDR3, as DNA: TGTGCCAGCAGTTTTATAGCAGGGAGCAATCAGCCCCAGCATTTT.

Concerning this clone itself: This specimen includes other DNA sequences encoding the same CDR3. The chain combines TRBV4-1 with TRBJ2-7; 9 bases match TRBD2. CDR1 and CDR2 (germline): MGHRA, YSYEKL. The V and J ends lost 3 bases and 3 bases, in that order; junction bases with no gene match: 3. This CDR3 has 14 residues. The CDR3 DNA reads TGCGCCAGCAGCCAGGTAGCGGGGGTCTACGAGCAGTACTTC. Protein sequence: CASSQVAGVYEQYF.

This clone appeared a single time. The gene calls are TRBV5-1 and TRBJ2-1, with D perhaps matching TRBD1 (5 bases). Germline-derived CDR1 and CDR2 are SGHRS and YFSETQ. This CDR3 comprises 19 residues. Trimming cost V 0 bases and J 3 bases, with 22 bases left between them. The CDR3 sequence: CASSLVDRTPTINYNEQFF. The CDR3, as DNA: TGCGCCAGCAGCTTGGTCGACAGAACCCCAACAATTAACTACAATGAGCAGTTCTTC. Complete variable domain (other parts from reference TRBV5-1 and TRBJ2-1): KAGVTQTPRYLIKTRGQQVTLSCSPISGHRSVSWYQQTPGQGLQFLFEYFSETQRNKGNFPGRFSGRQFSNSRSEMNVSTLELGDSALYLCASSLVDRTPTINYNEQFFGPGTRLTVL.